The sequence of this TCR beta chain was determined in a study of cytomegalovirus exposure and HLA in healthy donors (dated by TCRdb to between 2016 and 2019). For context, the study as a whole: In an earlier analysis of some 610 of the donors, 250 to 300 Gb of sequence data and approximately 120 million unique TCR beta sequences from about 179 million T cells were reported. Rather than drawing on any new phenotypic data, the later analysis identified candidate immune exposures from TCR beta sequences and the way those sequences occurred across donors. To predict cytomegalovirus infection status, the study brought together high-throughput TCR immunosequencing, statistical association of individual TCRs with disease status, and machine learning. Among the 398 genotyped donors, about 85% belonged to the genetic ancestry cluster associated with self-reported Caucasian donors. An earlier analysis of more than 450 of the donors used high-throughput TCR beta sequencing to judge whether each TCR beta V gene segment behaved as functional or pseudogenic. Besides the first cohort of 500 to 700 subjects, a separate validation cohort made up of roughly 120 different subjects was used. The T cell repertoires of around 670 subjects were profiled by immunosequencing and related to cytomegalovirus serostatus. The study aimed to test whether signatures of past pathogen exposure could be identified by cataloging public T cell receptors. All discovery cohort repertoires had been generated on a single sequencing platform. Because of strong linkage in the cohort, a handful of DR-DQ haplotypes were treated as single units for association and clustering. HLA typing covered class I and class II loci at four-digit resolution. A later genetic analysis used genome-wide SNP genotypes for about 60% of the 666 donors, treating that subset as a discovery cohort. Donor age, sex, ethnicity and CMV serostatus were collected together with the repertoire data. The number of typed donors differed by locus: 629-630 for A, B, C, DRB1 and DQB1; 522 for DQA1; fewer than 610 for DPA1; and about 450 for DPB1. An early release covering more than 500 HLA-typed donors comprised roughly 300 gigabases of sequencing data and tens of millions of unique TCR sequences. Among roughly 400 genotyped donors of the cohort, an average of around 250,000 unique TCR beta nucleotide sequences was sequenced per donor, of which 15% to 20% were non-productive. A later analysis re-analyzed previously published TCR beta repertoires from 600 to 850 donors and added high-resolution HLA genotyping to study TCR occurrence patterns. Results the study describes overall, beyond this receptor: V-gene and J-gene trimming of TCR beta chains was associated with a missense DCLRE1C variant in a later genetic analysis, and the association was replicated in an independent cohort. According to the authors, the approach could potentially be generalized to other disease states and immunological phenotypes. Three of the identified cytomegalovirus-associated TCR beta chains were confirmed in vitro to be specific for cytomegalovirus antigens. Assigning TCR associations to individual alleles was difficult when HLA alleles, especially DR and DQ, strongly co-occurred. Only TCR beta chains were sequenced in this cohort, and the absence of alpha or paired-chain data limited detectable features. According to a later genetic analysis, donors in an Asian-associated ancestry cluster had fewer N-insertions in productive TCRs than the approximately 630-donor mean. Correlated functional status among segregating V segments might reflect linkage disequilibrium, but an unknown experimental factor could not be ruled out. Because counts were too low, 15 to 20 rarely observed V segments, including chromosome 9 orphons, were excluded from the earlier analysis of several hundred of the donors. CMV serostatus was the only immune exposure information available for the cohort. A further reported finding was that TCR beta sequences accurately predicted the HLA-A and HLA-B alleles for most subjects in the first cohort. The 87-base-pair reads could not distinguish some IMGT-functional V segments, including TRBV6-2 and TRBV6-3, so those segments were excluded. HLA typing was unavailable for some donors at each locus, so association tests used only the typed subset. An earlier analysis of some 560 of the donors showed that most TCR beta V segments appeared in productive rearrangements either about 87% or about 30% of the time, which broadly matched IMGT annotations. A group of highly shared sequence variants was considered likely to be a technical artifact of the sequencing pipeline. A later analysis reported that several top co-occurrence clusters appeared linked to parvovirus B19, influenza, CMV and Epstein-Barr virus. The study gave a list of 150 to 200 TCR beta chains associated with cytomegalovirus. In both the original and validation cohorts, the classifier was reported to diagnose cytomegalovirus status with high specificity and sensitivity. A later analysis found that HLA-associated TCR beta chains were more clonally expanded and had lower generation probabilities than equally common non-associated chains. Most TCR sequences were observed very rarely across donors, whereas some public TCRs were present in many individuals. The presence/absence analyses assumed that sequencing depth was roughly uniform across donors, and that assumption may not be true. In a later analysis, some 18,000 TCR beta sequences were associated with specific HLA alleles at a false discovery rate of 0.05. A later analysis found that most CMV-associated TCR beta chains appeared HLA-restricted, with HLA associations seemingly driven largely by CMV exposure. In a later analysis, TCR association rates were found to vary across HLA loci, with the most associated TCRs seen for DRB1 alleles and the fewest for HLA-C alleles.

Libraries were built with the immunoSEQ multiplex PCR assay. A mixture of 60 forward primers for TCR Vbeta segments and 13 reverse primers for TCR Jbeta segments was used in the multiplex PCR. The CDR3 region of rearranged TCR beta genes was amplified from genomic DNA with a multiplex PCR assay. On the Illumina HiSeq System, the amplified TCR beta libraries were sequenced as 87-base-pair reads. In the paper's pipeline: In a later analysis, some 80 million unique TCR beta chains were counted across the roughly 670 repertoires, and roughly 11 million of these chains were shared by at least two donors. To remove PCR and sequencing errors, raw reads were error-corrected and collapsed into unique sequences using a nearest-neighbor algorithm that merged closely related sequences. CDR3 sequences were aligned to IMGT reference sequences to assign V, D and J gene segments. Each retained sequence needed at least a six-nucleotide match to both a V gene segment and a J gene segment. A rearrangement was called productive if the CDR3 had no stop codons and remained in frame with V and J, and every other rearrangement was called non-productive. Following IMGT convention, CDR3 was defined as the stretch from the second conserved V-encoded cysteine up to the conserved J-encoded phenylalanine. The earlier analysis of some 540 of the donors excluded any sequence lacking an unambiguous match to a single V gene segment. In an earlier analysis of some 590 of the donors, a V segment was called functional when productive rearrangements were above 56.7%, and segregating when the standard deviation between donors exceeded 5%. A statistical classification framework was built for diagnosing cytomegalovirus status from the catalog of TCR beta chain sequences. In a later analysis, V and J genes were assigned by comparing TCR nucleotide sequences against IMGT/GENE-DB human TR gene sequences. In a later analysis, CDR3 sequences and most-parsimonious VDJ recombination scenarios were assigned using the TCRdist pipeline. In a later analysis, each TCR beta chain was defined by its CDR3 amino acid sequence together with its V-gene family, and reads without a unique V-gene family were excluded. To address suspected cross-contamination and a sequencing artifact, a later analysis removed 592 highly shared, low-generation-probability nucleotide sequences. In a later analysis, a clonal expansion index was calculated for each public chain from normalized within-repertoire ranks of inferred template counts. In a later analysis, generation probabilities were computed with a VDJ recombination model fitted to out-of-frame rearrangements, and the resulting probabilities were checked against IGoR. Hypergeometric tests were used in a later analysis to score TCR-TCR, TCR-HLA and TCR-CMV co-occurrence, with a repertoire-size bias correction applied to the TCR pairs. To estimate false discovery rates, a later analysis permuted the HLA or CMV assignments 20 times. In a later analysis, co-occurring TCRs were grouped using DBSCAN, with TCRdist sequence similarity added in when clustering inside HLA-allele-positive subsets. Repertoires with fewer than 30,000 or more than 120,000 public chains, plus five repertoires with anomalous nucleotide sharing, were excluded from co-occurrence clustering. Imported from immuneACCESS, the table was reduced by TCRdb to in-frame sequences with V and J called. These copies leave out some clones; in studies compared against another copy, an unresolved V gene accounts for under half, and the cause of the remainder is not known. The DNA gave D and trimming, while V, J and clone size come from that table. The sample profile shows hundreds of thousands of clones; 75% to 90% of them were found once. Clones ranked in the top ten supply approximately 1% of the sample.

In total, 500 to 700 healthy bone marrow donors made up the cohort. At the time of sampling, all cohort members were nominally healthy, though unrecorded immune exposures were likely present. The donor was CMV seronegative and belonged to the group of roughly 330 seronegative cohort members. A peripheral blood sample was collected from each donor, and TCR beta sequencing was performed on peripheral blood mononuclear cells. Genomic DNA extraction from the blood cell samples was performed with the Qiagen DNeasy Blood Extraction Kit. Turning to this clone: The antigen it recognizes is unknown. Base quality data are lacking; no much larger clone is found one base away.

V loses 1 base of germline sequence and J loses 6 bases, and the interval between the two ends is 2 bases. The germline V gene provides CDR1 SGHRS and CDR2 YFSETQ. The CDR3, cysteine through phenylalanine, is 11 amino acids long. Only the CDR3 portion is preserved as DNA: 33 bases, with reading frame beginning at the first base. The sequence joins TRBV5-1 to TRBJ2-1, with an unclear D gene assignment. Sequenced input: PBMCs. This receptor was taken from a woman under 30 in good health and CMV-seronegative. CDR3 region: CASSLLNEQFF. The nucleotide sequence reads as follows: TGCGCCAGCAGCTTGCTCAATGAGCAGTTCTTC.